Each of the 18 T cell receptor beta chains below was sequenced from the same sample in a study of blood T cell repertoires in COVID-19. Profiling relied on immunoSEQ multiplex PCR, and the TCRdb table lists in-frame clones only, not all of them. The data hold roughly 200,000 clones, with 75% to 90% observed a single time. Input material: peripheral blood. The receptors here all came from a man aged 55 to 70 with acute or convalescent COVID-19.

The chain employs TRBV7-2 and TRBJ2-7; D ambiguous. V gave up 1 base and J gave up 9 bases, with 7 bases separating them. This CDR3 has 11 amino acids. Germline V CDR1 and CDR2: SGHTA, FQGNSA. Here the CDR3 reads CASSLDSAQYF. For the CDR3, the DNA is TGTGCCAGCAGCTTAGACTCCGCGCAGTACTTC.

The chain uses TRBV27 and TRBJ2-3; the D is unclear. CDR1 MNHEY and CDR2 SMNVEV come from the germline V gene (reference sequence). The CDR3 is 15 residues long. Trimming removed 6 bases from V and 1 base from J, with 14 bases in between. This CDR3 reads CASRNIAEGTDTQYF. The CDR3 nucleotides are TGTGCCAGCAGAAATATAGCTGAGGGCACAGATACGCAGTATTTT.

V gene TRBV10-3 combines with J gene TRBJ1-2; tentatively, D is TRBD1 (5 bases). The V end was cut by 0 bases, the J end by 3 bases, with 11 bases between. The CDR3 extends over 15 amino acids. The germline gives CDR1 ENHRY, CDR2 SYGVKD. In DNA form, the CDR3 reads TGTGCCATCAGTGAGTCAGGGCAGGGCGACTATGGCTACACCTTC. Its protein product is CAISESGQGDYGYTF.

The chain has TRBV19 and TRBJ2-1; 10 bases line up with TRBD2. The CDR3 runs to 14 residues. Germline V CDR1 and CDR2: LNHDA, SQIVND (reference sequence). Losses at the gene ends were 8 bases for V and 5 bases for J; bases not matched to a gene: 6. CDR3 sequence (DNA): TGTGCCAGTTCTGCTAGCGGGAGCAACAATGAGCAGTTCTTC. As protein: CASSASGSNNEQFF.

V and J are TRBV28 and TRBJ2-5, with D tentatively TRBD1 (7 bases). The germline CDR1 and CDR2 sequences are MDHEN and SYDVKM. V gave up 3 bases and J gave up 7 bases, with 15 bases separating them. The CDR3 extends over 14 amino acids. The CDR3 loop is CASSFDGGGRTQYF. The CDR3 bases are TGTGCCAGCAGTTTTGATGGAGGGGGCAGGACCCAGTACTTC.

The CDR3 reads CASSLARGGERNNEQFF. The CDR3 region has the DNA TGTGCCAGCAGCTTAGCGCGAGGCGGGGAGAGGAACAATGAGCAGTTCTTC. This chain uses TRBV7-9 with TRBJ2-1; TRBD2 might be the D (6 bases). Germline CDR1 is SEHNR and CDR2 is FQNEAQ (reference sequence). V dropped 0 bases and J dropped 5 bases, with 17 bases sitting between them. The CDR3 extends over 17 amino acids.

V gene TRBV28 combines with J gene TRBJ2-7; D gene ambiguous. The CDR3 contains 14 residues. Germline V CDR1 and CDR2: MDHEN, SYDVKM. The V end lost 2 bases, the J end lost 3 bases, and 11 bases lay between the germline ends. The CDR3 reads CASSLGQPYYEQYF. The CDR3 DNA follows: TGTGCCAGCAGTTTAGGGCAACCATACTACGAGCAGTACTTC.

The gene calls are TRBV5-6 and TRBJ1-5; D is perhaps TRBD1 (6 bases). V gave up 2 bases and J gave up 7 bases, with 16 bases separating them. The CDR3 has 15 residues. Germline loops: CDR1 SGHDT, CDR2 YYEEEE. CDR3 DNA: TGTGCCAGCAGCTTTGGTCAGGGGACCAGCCAGCCCCAGCATTTT. This gives the protein CASSFGQGTSQPQHF. Filled out from reference TRBV5-6 and TRBJ1-5, the complete variable domain reads DAGVTQSPTHLIKTRGQQVTLRCSPKSGHDTVSWYQQALGQGPQFIFQYYEEEERQRGNFPDRFSGHQFPNYSSELNVNALLLGDSALYLCASSFGQGTSQPQHFGDGTRLSIL.

This clone is a singleton in its sample. J is TRBJ2-5 and V is TRBV30; 8 bases agree with TRBD1. Trimming cost V 2 bases and J 5 bases; bases outside gene matches: 7. This CDR3 has 14 amino acids. Germline V CDR1 and CDR2: GTSNPN, SVGIG (reference sequence). In DNA, the CDR3 is TGTGCCTGGAGTCGTACAGGGGGTAGGGAGACCCAGTACTTC. Translated, it gives CAWSRTGGRETQYF.

The chain employs TRBV2 and TRBJ2-2; 8 bases align to TRBD2. This CDR3 contains 15 residues. CDR1 is SNHLY and CDR2 is FYNNEI in the germline V gene. V lost 6 bases to trimming and J lost 0 bases; unmatched junction nucleotides: 3. The CDR3 sequence: CASRVAGTNTGELFF. DNA of the CDR3: TGTGCCAGCAGGGTAGCGGGAACGAACACCGGGGAGCTGTTTTTT. Based on the CDR3 plus reference TRBV2 and TRBJ2-2, the full variable domain is EPEVTQTPSHQVTQMGQEVILRCVPISNHLYFYWYRQILGQKVEFLVSFYNNEISEKSEIFDDQFSVERPDGSNFTLKIRSTKLEDSAMYFCASRVAGTNTGELFFGEGSRLTVL.

About this clone itself: Compared with germline, one end of the junction differs, possibly owing to a read error. The chain employs TRBV28 and TRBJ2-5; a weak D match, TRBD1 (6 bases). The CDR3 length is 14 residues. The germline V gene has CDR1 MDHEN and CDR2 SYDVKM. The DNA for the CDR3 is TGTGCCAGCACCCTTGGACAGACCGAAGAGACCCGGTACTTC. Protein product: CASTLGQTEETRYF.

The V gene is TRBV9, the J gene TRBJ2-7, with D perhaps TRBD1 (6 bases). The CDR3 has 14 amino acids. Trimming took off 0 bases at V and 3 bases at J, with 10 bases between the two ends. In germline, CDR1 is SGDLS, CDR2 YYNGEE. The CDR3 bases are TGTGCCAGCAGCGTAGGGCAGGGGAACTACGAGCAGTACTTC. Its translation is CASSVGQGNYEQYF.

This sequence joins TRBV19 and TRBJ2-7; 7 nucleotides agree with TRBD1. CDR3 length: 14 residues. Germline V gene lookup returns CDR1 LNHDA and CDR2 SQIVND (reference sequence). The V and J ends lost 3 bases and 3 bases, in that order; junction bases with no gene match: 5. CDR3 amino acids: CASSMKGAGYEQYF. The DNA for the CDR3 is TGTGCCAGTAGTATGAAGGGGGCGGGCTACGAGCAGTACTTC.

The rearrangement links TRBV7-3 to TRBJ2-3, with a weak D call TRBD1 (6 bases). V was shortened by 4 bases and J by 6 bases, with 14 bases between the two germline ends. The CDR3 runs 14 residues. Germline CDR1 is SGHTA and CDR2 is FQGTGA. The chain's CDR3 is CASSSGAGLDTQYF. The CDR3 region has the DNA TGTGCCAGCAGCTCAGGGGCTGGCCTCGATACGCAGTATTTT.

V gene TRBV5-6 combines with J gene TRBJ2-2; TRBD2 is a possible D gene (6 bases). This CDR3 spans 17 amino acids. Per germline, CDR1 SGHDT and CDR2 YYEEEE. V was clipped by 3 bases and J by 1 base, with 16 bases between them. CDR3 protein: CASSSIAAIRNTGELFF. CDR3 coding DNA: TGTGCCAGCAGCTCCATAGCGGCAATCCGGAACACCGGGGAGCTGTTTTTT.

This chain uses TRBV28 with TRBJ2-7; the D gene is possibly TRBD2 (5 bases). Trimming cost V 5 bases and J 1 base, with 15 bases left between them. Per germline, CDR1 MDHEN and CDR2 SYDVKM. This CDR3 has 15 residues. The CDR3 nucleotides are TGTGCCAGCAGTCCCCTGGGCCGAGGGTCCTACGAGCAGTACTTC. Amino acid sequence: CASSPLGRGSYEQYF.

This clone was recorded a few times. J is TRBJ1-1 and V is TRBV5-8; TRBD1 matches at 7 bases. The CDR3 length is 14 residues. Trimming removed 4 bases from V and 1 base from J; junction bases left unmatched: 4. The germline gives CDR1 SGHTS, CDR2 YDEGEE. The DNA for the CDR3 is TGTGCCAGCAGCCGTCACAGGGGGAACACTGAAGCTTTCTTT. Encoded protein: CASSRHRGNTEAFF.

The chain carries TRBV4-2 and TRBJ1-6; a weak D match, TRBD1 (5 bases). CDR1 is LGHNA, CDR2 YNFKEQ, per germline. The CDR3 covers 15 residues. Trimming took off 6 bases at V and 8 bases at J, with 17 bases between the two ends. The CDR3 DNA reads as TGTGCCAGCAGTGCAAACTGGTCAGGGCATTCACCCCTCCACTTT. This encodes CASSANWSGHSPLHF.